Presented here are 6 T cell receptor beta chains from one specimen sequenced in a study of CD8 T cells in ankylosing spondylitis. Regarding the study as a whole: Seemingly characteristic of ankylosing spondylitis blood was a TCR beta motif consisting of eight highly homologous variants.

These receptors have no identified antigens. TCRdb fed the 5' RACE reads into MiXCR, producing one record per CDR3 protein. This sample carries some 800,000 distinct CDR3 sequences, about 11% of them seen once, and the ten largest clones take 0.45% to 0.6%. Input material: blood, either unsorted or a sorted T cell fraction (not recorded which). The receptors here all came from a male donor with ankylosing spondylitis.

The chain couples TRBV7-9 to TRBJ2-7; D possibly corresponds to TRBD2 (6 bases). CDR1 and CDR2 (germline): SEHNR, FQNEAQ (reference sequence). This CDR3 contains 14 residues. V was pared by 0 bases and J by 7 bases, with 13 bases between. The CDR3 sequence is CASSLAEGPREQYF. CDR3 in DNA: TGTGCCAGCAGCTTAGCGGAGGGGCCCCGGGAGCAGTACTTC.

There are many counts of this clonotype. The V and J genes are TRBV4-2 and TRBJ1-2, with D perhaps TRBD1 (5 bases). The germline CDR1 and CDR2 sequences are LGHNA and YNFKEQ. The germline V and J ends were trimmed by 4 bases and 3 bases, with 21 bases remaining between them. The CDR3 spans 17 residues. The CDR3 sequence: CASSLGGVSALDYGYTF. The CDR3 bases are TGTGCCAGCAGCCTGGGAGGGGTCTCCGCGTTGGACTATGGCTACACCTTC.

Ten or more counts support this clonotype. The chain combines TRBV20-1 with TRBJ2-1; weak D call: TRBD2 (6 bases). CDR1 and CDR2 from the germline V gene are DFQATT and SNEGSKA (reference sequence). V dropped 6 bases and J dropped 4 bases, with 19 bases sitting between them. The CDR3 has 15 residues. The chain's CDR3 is CSAGGPGSGYNEQFF. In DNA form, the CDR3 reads TGCAGTGCCGGAGGGCCGGGGTCCGGGTACAATGAGCAGTTCTTC.

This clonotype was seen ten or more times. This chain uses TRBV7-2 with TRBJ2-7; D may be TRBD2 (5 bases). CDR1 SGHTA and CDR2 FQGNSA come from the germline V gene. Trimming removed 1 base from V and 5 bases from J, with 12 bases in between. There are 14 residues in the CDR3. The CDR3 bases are TGTGCCAGCAGCTTAGTCGGGTCAGCGGACGAGCAGTACTTC. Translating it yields CASSLVGSADEQYF. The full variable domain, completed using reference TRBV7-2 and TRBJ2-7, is GAGVSQSPSNKVTEKGKDVELRCDPISGHTALYWYRQSLGQGLEFLIYFQGNSAPDKSGLPSDRFSAERTGGSVSTLTIQRTQQEDSAVYLCASSLVGSADEQYFGPGTRLTVT.

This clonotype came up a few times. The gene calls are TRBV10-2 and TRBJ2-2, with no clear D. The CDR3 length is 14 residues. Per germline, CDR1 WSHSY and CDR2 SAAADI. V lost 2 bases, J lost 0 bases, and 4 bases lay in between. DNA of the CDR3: TGCGCCAGCAGTGAGGGCACGAACACCGGGGAGCTGTTTTTT. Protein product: CASSEGTNTGELFF.

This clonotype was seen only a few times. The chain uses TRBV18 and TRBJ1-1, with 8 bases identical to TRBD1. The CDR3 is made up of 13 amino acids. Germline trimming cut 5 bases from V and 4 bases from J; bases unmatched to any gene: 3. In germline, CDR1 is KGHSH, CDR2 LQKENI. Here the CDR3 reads CASSVTGATEAFF. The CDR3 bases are TGTGCCAGCTCAGTGACAGGGGCCACTGAAGCTTTCTTT.